Following are 2 T cell receptor beta chains from one sample sequenced in a study of cytomegalovirus exposure and HLA in healthy donors. Researchers ran the PCR with 60 Vbeta and 13 Jbeta primers. Sequenced by immunoSEQ multiplex PCR; TCRdb stores in-frame clones only, minus some. The sample yields around 170,000 clones, about 80% seen once. The specimen sequenced was PBMCs. The receptors come from a man aged 35 to 55 in good health and CMV-seronegative.

V usage is TRBV27 and J usage is TRBJ1-5; D possibly corresponds to TRBD1 (5 bases). The germline gives CDR1 MNHEY, CDR2 SMNVEV (reference sequence). The CDR3 has 16 residues. Trimming shortened V by 3 bases and J by 0 bases, and 12 bases separated the two germline ends. This CDR3 is CASSFRAAGSNQPQHF. The CDR3 nucleotides read TGTGCCAGCAGTTTCAGGGCAGCAGGTAGCAATCAGCCCCAGCATTTT.

The V and J genes are TRBV7-6 and TRBJ2-1; 10 bases are a match to TRBD1. CDR1 and CDR2 (germline): SGHVS, FNYEAQ. V was pared by 2 bases and J by 7 bases, with 5 bases of the junction left unmatched. This CDR3 region has 15 residues. The CDR3 DNA reads TGTGCCAGCAGCTTACCAGGGACAGGGGCTAATGAGCAGTTCTTC. It translates to CASSLPGTGANEQFF.